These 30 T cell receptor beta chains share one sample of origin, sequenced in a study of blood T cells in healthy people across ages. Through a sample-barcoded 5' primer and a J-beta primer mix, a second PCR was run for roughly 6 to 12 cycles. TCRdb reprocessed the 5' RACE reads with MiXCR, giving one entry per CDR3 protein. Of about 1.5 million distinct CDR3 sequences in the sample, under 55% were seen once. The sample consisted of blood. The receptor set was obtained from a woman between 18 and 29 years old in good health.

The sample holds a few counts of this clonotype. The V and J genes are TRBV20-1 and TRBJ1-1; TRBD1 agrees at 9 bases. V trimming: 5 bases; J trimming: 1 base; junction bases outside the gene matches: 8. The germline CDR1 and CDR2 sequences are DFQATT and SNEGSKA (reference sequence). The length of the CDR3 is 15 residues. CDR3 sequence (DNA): TGCAGTGCTGGACAGGGGTTGGGGAGGAACACTGAAGCTTTCTTT. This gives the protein CSAGQGLGRNTEAFF.

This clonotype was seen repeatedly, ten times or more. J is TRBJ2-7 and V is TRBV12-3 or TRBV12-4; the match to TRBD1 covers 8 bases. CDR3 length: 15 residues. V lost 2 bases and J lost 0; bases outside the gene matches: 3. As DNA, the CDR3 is TGTGCCAGCAGTTTATACAGGGGGAGCTCCTACGAGCAGTACTTC. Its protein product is CASSLYRGSSYEQYF.

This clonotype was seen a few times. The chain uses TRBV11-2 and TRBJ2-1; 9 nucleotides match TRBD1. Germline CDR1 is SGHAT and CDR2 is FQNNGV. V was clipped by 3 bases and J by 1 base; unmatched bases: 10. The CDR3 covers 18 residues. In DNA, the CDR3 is TGTGCCAGCAGCTTCTTCCCCCGGACAGGGGTGTCCTACAATGAGCAGTTCTTC. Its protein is CASSFFPRTGVSYNEQFF.

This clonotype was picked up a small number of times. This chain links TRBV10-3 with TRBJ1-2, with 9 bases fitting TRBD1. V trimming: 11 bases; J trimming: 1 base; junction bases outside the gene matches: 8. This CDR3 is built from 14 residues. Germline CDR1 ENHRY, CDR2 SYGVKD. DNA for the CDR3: TGTGCCTCATCGACAGGGGGATTTAACTATGGCTACACCTTC. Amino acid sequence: CASSTGGFNYGYTF.

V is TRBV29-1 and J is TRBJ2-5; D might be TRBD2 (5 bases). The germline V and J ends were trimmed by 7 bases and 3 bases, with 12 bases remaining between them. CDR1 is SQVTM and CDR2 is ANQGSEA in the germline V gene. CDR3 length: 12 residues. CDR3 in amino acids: CSASLAKETQYF. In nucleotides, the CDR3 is TGCAGCGCCTCCCTAGCAAAAGAGACCCAGTACTTC.

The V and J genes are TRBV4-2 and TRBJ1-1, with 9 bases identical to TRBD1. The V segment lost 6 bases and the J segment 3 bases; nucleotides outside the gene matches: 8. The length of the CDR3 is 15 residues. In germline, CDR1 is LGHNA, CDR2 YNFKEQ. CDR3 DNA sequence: TGTGCCAGCAGTCTAACAGGGGGCTACGACACTGAAGCTTTCTTT. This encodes CASSLTGGYDTEAFF.

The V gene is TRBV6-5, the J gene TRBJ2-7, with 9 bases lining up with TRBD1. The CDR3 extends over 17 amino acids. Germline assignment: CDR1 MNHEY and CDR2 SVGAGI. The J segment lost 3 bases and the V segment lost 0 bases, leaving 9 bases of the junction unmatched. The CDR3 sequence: CASSYSTLGTGRYEQYF. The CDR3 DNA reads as TGTGCCAGCAGTTACTCGACGCTCGGGACAGGGCGCTACGAGCAGTACTTC.

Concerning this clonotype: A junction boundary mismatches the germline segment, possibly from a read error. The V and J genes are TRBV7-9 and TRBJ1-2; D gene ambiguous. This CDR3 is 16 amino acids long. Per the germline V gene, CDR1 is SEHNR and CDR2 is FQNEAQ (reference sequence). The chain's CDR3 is CASSLGGGSYDYGCTF. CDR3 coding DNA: TGTGCCAGCAGCTTAGGGGGAGGATCATATGACTATGGCTGCACCTTC.

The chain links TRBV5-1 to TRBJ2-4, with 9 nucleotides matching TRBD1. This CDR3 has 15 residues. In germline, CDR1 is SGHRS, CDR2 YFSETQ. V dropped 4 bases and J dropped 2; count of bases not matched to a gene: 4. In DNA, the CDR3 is TGCGCCAGCAGCCAGGGACAGGGTCCCAAAAACATTCAGTACTTC. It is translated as CASSQGQGPKNIQYF.

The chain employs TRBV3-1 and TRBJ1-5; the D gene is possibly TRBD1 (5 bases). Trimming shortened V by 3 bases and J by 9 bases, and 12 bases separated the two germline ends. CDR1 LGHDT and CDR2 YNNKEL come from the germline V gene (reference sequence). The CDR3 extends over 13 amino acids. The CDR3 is CASSHGPGGPQHF. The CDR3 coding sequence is TGTGCCAGCAGCCACGGTCCTGGGGGGCCCCAGCATTTT.

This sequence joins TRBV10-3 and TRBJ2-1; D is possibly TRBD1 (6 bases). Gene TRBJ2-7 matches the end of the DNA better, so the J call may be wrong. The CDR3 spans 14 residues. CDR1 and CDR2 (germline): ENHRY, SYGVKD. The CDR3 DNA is TGTGCCATCAGCGAGATGGGACAATACAATGAGCAGTACTTC. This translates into CAISEMGQYNEQYF.

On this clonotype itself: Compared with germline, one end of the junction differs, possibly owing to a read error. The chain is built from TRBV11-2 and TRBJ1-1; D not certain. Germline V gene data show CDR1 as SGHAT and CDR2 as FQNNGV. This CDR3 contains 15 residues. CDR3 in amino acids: CASNLEKGLNTEAFF. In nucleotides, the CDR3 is TGTGCCAGCAACTTAGAAAAGGGATTGAACACTGAAGCTTTCTTT. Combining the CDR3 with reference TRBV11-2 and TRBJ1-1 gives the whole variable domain EAGVAQSPRYKIIEKRQSVAFWCNPISGHATLYWYQQILGQGPKLLIQFQNNGVVDDSQLPKDRFSAERLKGVDSTLKIQPAKLEDSAVYLCASNLEKGLNTEAFFGQGTRLTVV.

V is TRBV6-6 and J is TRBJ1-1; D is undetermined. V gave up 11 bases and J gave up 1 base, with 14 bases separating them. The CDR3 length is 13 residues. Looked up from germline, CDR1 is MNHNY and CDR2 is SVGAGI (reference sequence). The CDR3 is CACCLAGNTEAFF. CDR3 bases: TGTGCCTGCTGCCTAGCGGGGAACACTGAAGCTTTCTTT.

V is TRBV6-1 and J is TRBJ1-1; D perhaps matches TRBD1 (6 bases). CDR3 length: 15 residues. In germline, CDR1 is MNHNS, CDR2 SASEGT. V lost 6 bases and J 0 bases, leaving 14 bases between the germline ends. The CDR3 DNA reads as TGTGCCAGCAGGACCACAGGGAGCATGAACACTGAAGCTTTCTTT. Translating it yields CASRTTGSMNTEAFF.

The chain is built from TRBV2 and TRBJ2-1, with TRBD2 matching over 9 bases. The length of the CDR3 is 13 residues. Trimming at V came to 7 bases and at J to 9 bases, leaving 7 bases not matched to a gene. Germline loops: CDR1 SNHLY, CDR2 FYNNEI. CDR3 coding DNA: TGTGCCAGCACTGGGACTAGCAAAGTTGAGCAGTTCTTC. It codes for CASTGTSKVEQFF.

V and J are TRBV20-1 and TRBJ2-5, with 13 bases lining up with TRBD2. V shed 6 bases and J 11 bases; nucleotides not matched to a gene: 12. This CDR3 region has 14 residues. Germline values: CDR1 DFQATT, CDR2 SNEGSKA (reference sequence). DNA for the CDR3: TGCAGTGCCGCACTAGCGGGGGGGTATGATGAGCAGTACTTC. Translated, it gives CSAALAGGYDEQYF.

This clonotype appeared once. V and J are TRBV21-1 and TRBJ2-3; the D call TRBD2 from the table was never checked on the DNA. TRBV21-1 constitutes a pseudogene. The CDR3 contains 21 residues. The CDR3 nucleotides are TGTGCCAGCAGCAAAGCAGGTCCCCGGACTAGCGGGAGGGCCGGGACAGATACGCAGTATTTT. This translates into CASSKAGPRTSGRAGTDTQYF.

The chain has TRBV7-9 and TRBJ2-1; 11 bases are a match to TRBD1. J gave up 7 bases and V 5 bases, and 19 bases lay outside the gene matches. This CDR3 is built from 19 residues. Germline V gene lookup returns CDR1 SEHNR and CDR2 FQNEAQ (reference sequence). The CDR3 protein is CASSPPYSLQDRGRNEQFF. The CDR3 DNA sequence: TGTGCCAGCAGCCCGCCTTACTCTCTCCAGGACAGGGGGCGAAATGAGCAGTTCTTC.

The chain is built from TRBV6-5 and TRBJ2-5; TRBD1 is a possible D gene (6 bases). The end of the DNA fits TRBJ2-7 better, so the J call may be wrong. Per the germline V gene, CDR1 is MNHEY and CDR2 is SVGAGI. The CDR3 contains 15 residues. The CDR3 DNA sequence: TGTGCCAGCAGCACCGACAGGCCGAAATTCTGCGAGCAGTACTTC. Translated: CASSTDRPKFCEQYF.

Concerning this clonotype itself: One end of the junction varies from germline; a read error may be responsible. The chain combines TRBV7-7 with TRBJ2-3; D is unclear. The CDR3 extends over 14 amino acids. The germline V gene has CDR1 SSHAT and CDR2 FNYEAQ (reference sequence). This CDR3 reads CASSSGPLGDTQYF. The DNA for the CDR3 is TGTGCTAGCAGCTCCGGGCCTTTGGGAGATACGCAGTATTTT. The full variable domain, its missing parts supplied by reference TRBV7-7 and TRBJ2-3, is GAGVSQSPRYKVTKRGQDVTLRCDPISSHATLYWYQQALGQGPEFLTYFNYEAQPDKSGLPSDRFSAERPEGSISTLTIQRTEQRDSAMYRCASSSGPLGDTQYFGPGTRLTVL.

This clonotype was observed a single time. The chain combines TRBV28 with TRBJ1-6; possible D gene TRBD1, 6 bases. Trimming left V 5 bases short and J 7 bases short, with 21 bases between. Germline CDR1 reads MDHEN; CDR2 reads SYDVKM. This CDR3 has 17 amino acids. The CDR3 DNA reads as TGTGCCAGCAGTATCCTCCGGGGGCCCGACGGCAATTCACCCCTCCACTTT. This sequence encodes CASSILRGPDGNSPLHF. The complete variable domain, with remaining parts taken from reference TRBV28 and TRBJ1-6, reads DVKVTQSSRYLVKRTGEKVFLECVQDMDHENMFWYRQDPGLGLRLIYFSYDVKMKEKGDIPEGYSVSREKKERFSLILESASTNQTSMYLCASSILRGPDGNSPLHFGNGTRLTVT.

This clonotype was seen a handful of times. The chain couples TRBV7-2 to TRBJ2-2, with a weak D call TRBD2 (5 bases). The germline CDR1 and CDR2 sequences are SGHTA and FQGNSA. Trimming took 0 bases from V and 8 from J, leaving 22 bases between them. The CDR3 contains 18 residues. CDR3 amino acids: CASSLARVATSWGGELFF. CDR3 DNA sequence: TGTGCCAGCAGCTTAGCGCGGGTAGCGACCTCATGGGGTGGGGAGCTGTTTTTT.

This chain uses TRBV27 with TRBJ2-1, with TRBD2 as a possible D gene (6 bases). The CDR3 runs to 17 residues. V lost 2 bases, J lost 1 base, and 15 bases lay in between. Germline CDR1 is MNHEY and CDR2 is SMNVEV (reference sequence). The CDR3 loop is CASSLLEGAGSYNEQFF. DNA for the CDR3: TGTGCCAGCAGTTTACTTGAGGGTGCGGGATCCTACAATGAGCAGTTCTTC.

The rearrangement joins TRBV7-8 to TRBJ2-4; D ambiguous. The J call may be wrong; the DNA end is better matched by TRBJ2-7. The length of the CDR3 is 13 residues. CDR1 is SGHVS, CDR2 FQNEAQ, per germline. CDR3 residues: CASRNGPTYEQYF. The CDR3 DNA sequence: TGTGCCAGCAGAAACGGGCCTACCTACGAGCAGTACTTC.

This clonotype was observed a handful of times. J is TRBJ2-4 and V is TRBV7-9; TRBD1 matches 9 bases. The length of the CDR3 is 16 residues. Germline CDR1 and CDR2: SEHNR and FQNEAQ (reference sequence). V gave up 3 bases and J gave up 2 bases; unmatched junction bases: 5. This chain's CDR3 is CASSFWTGDPKNIQYF. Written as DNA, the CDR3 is TGTGCCAGCAGCTTCTGGACAGGGGATCCCAAAAACATTCAGTACTTC.

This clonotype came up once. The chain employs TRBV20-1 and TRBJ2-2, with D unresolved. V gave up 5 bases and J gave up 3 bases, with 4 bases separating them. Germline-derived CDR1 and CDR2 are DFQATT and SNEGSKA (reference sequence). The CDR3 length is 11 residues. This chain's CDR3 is CSALYTGELFF. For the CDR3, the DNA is TGCAGTGCTTTGTACACCGGGGAGCTGTTTTTT.

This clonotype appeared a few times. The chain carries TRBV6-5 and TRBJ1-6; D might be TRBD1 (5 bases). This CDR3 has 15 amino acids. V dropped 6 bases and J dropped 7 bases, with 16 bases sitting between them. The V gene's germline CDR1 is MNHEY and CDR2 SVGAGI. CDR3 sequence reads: CASRPPGPTNSPLHF. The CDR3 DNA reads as TGTGCCAGCAGGCCTCCGGGACCTACCAATTCACCCCTCCACTTT.

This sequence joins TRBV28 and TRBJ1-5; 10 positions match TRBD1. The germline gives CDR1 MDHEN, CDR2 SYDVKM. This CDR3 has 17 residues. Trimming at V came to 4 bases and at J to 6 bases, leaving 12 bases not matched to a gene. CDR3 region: CASSSPLDRGTSQPQHF. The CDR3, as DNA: TGTGCCAGCAGTTCGCCCCTGGACAGGGGGACGAGTCAGCCCCAGCATTTT.

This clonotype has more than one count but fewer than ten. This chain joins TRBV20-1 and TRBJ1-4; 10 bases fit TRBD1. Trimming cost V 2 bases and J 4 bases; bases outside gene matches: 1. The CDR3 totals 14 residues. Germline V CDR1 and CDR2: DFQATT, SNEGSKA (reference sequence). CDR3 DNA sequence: TGCAGTGCTAGATGGGACAGGGGTAATGAAAAACTGTTTTTT. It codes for CSARWDRGNEKLFF.

The chain's CDR3 is CASSQDLIGIEQYF. For the CDR3, the DNA is TGTGCCAGCAGCCAAGATCTTATCGGCATTGAGCAGTACTTC. The chain joins TRBV3-1 to TRBJ2-7; no reliable D call. The CDR3 sequence is 14 residues long. CDR1 is LGHDT, CDR2 YNNKEL, per germline (reference sequence). Trimming shortened V by 0 bases and J by 7 bases, and 13 bases separated the two germline ends.